The entry below describes one TCR beta chain. This specimen comes from a study of cytomegalovirus exposure and HLA in healthy donors. The CDR3 contains 12 residues. The primer mix had 60 Vbeta and 13 Jbeta primers. The assay was immunoSEQ multiplex PCR, and TCRdb's table has in-frame clones only and misses some. The data hold around 170,000 clones, with 65% to 90% observed a single time. The chain joins TRBV21-1 to TRBJ2-7; the tabulated D call, TRBD1, remains unverified against the DNA. TRBV21-1 is assigned pseudogene status. The receptor comes from a man aged 40-50 years in good health and CMV-seropositive. The sequencing sample was made of PBMCs. CDR3 in DNA: TGTGCCAGCAGCAAAGGCAGGTCCGAGCAGTACTTC. Amino acid sequence: CASSKGRSEQYF.